The present T cell receptor (beta chain) was sequenced within a study of T cells in localized non-small cell lung cancer. Study-wide points: It remains possible that heterogeneity exists, since only one tumor region was sequenced. Compared with tumor, uninvolved adjacent lung displayed greater T cell clonality, ranking highest overall. The appearance of a median approximately 60 of the top 100 tumor clones was seen in adjacent lung.

Assay used: immunoSEQ multiplex PCR; TCRdb lists only in-frame clones, some missing. The data hold around 40,000 clones, with around 85% observed a single time. J lost 6 bases, V lost 2 bases, and 10 bases had no gene match. Germline CDR1 is MNHEY and CDR2 is SMNVEV (reference sequence). CDR3 length: 16 residues. With regard to this clone: Antigen: not known.

Sequencing was performed on peripheral blood, taken before any cancer treatment. The genes are TRBV27 and TRBJ1-5; 7 nucleotides match TRBD1. The receptor's source is a man aged 40 to 70 with stage I lung adenocarcinoma. DNA for the CDR3: TGTGCCAGCAGTTTACGGGGCCAGGGGGTTAGTCAGCCCCAGCATTTT. Residues: CASSLRGQGVSQPQHF.